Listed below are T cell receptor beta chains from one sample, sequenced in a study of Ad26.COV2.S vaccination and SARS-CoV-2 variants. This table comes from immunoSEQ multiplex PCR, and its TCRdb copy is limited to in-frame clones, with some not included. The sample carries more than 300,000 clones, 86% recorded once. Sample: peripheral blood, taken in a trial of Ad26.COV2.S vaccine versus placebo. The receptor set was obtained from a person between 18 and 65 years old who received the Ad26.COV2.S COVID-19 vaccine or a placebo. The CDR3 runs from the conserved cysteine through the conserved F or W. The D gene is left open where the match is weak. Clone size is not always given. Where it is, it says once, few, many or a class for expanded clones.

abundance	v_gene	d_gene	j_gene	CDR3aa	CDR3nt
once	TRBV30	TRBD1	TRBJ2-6	CACTLQGKVSGANVLTF	TGTGCCTGTACCCTACAGGGGAAAGTCTCTGGGGCCAACGTCCTGACTTTC
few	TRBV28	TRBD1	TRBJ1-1	CASSFSLGQGAGWTEAFF	TGTGCCAGCAGTTTTTCCCTGGGACAGGGGGCTGGGTGGACTGAAGCTTTCTTT
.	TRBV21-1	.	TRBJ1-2	CASSKKPGTDLNYGYTF	TGTGCCAGCAGCAAAAAACCTGGGACAGACCTTAACTATGGCTACACCTTC
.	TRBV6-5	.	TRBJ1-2	CASRGEGVGYDPYTF	TGTGCCAGCAGGGGGGAGGGCGTAGGGTATGATCCCTACACCTTC
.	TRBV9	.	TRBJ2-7	CASSPAVGLTYEQYF	TGTGCCAGCAGCCCAGCCGTTGGACTTACCTACGAGCAGTACTTC
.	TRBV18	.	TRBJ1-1	CASSPGMNTEAFF	TGTGCCAGCTCACCCGGCATGAACACTGAAGCTTTCTTT
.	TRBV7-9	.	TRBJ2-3	CASSRGSSTDTQYF	TGTGCCAGCAGCCGCGGATCTAGCACAGATACGCAGTATTTT
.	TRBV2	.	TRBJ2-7	CASRTYEQYF	TGTGCCAGCCGAACCTACGAGCAGTACTTC
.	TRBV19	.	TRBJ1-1	CASSITGMNTEAFF	TGTGCCAGTAGTATTACGGGCATGAACACTGAAGCTTTCTTT
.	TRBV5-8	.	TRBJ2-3	CASSPGAGARADTQYF	TGTGCCAGCAGCCCAGGGGCGGGGGCCAGGGCAGATACGCAGTATTTT